The 3 T cell receptor beta chains in this list originate from one sample, sequenced in a study of cytomegalovirus exposure and HLA in healthy donors. 60 Vbeta and 13 Jbeta primers were used in PCR. Generated by immunoSEQ multiplex PCR, the TCRdb table keeps only in-frame clones and is missing some. In the table there are under 70,000 clones, 86% of which are singletons. Material for sequencing was PBMCs. The receptors were gathered from a woman aged 30 to 39 in good health and CMV-seronegative.

The chain uses TRBV5-1 and TRBJ1-1; 9 bases map to TRBD1. V shed 4 bases, J shed 2 bases, and the junction held 6 bases outside the gene matches. The CDR3 totals 15 residues. Germline lookup yields CDR1 SGHRS and CDR2 YFSETQ. CDR3 protein: CASSRTGVENTEAFF. DNA of the CDR3: TGCGCCAGCAGCAGGACAGGGGTAGAAAACACTGAAGCTTTCTTT.

V gene TRBV27 combines with J gene TRBJ2-3, with a possible D match to TRBD1 (6 bases). CDR3 length: 15 amino acids. With 5 bases removed from V and 0 bases from J, the gap between germline ends came to 12 bases. The germline V gene encodes CDR1 MNHEY and CDR2 SMNVEV (reference sequence). In DNA, the CDR3 is TGTGCCAGCAGTCCAGGACAGTTAAGCACAGATACGCAGTATTTT. This codes for CASSPGQLSTDTQYF.

V and J are TRBV29-1 and TRBJ2-1; 9 nucleotides agree with TRBD2. CDR1 SQVTM and CDR2 ANQGSEA come from the germline V gene. With 4 bases clipped from V and 13 bases from J, the junction kept 8 bases outside the gene matches. The length of the CDR3 is 12 residues. CDR3 in DNA: TGCAGCGTTGTCCAACCGGGACTAGCTCAGTTCTTC. Its translation is CSVVQPGLAQFF.